This TCR beta chain derives from a study of identifying expanded T cells in peripheral blood. Study-wide findings and caveats: Technical replicates showed about 1.2 changed clones; two weeks about 16; four weeks 19.

The ends lost 6 bases at V and 4 bases at J; junction bases unmatched: 9. The CDR3 sequence is 16 residues long. Germline V gene lookup returns CDR1 SGHTA and CDR2 FQGNSA. This clone was picked up a small number of times. Its antigen is still unknown. Assay used: immunoSEQ multiplex PCR; TCRdb lists only in-frame clones, some missing. Of some 78,000 clones listed, around nine tenths are singletons. The rearrangement uses TRBV7-2 and TRBJ2-7, with 13 bases that match TRBD2. The sample was blood. This sequence originates from a person aged 18 to 69 in good health. DNA of the CDR3: TGTGCCAGCAGTTTCACTAGCGGGGGGGCTGGGTACGAGCAGTACTTC. It codes for CASSFTSGGAGYEQYF.